The sequence of this T cell receptor beta chain was determined in a study of molecular identifiers for immune sequencing clone quantification. Looking at the study overall: Replicate experiments took RNA from about 20,000 or 100,000 naive CD8 cells, divided it five ways and sequenced four. General study points: More than 97% of effector molecules, versus under 1% of naive-cell molecules, belonged to clones above 20 RNA copies.

About this clonotype: The antigen remains unidentified.

Each library that profiled naive CD8 cells came from around 18,000 to 910,000 sorted cells with 10%, 30% or 50% RNA. The CDR3 is made up of 14 amino acids. Looked up from germline, CDR1 is SGHDT and CDR2 is YYEEEE. V lost 4 bases to trimming and J lost 3 bases; unmatched junction nucleotides: 5. The use of previously described methods and listed TCR primers produced the bulk TCR libraries. From the PCR reads, TCRdb called clonotypes with MiXCR, one entry per CDR3 protein. The table has over 50,000 distinct CDR3 sequences, just over 35% seen once. This TCR derives from a human donor in good health. Some libraries in this study had Jurkat cell RNA spiked in. The V call is TRBV5-6, the J call TRBJ2-7, with 9 bases matching TRBD1. The sequencing sample was made of naive CD8+ T cells from blood, with Jurkat cell RNA spiked in. Regarding subset: FACS-sorted CD8+CD4-CCR7+CD45RA+ naive T cells. CDR3 region: CASSSGTGNYEQYF. CDR3 DNA sequence: TGTGCCAGCAGCAGCGGGACAGGGAACTACGAGCAGTACTTC.